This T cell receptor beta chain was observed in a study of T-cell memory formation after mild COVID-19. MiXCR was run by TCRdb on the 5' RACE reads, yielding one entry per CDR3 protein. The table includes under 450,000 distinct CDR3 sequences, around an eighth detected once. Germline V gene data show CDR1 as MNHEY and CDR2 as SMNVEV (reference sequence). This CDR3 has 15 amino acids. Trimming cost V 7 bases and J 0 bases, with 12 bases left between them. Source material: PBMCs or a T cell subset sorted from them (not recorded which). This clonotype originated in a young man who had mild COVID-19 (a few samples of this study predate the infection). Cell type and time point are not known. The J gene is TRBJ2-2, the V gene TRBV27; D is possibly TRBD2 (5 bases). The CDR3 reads CASTAAGTNTGELFF. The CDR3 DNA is TGTGCCAGCACGGCCGCGGGTACGAACACCGGGGAGCTGTTTTTT.